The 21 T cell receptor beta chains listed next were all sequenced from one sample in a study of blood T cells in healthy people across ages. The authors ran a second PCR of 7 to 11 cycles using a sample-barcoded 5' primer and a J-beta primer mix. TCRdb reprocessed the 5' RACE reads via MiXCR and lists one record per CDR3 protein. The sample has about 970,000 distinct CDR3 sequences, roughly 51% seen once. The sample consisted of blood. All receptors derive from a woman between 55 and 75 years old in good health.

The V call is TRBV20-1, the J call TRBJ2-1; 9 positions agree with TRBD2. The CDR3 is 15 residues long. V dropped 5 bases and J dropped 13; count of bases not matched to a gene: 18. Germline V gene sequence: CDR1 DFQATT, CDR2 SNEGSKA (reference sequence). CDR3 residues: CSAETSGEPRWAQFF. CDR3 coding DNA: TGCAGTGCTGAGACTAGCGGTGAACCAAGGTGGGCCCAGTTCTTC.

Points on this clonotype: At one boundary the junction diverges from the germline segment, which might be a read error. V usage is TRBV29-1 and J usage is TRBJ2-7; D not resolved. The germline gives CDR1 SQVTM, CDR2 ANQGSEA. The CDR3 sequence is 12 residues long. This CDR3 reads CSVELASYERYF. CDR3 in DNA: TGCAGCGTTGAGCTGGCGTCCTACGAGCGGTACTTC.

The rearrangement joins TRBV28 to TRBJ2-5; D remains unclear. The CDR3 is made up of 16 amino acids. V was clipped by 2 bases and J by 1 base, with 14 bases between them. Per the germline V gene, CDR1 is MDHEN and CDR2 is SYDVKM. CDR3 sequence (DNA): TGTGCCAGCAGTTTACTTGTCGGTGAGGCCCAAGAGACCCAGTACTTC. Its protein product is CASSLLVGEAQETQYF.

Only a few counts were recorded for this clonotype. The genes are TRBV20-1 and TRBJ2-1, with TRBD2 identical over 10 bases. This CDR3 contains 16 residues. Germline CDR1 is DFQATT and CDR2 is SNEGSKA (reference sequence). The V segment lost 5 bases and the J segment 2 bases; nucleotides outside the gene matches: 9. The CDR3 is CSAPPTSGLAYNEQFF. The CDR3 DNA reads TGCAGTGCTCCACCGACTAGCGGGCTTGCCTACAATGAGCAGTTCTTC.

CDR3 in amino acids: CASRLGVPADTQYF. CDR3 nucleotide sequence: TGTGCCAGCAGGCTGGGCGTCCCCGCAGATACGCAGTATTTT. J is TRBJ2-3 and V is TRBV12-3 or TRBV12-4, with D unclear. V was pared by 6 bases and J by 4 bases, with 14 bases between. CDR3 size: 14 residues.

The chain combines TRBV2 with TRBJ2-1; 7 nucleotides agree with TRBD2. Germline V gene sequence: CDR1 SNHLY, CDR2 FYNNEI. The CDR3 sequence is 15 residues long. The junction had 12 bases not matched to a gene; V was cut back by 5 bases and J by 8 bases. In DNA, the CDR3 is TGTGCCAGCAGTCCAAATGGACTAGGGTCCGATGAGCAGTTCTTC. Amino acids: CASSPNGLGSDEQFF.

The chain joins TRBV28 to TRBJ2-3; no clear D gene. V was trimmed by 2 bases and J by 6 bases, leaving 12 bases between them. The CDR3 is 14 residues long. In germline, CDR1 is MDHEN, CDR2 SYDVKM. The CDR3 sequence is CASSLAQFTDTQYF. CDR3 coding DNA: TGTGCCAGCAGTTTAGCACAGTTCACGGATACGCAGTATTTT.

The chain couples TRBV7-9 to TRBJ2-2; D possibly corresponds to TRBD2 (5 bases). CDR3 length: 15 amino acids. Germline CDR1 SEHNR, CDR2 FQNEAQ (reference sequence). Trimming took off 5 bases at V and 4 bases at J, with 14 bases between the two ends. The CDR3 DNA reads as TGTGCCAGCAGCCGTCCGCAGCGGAGCACCGGGGAGCTGTTTTTT. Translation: CASSRPQRSTGELFF.

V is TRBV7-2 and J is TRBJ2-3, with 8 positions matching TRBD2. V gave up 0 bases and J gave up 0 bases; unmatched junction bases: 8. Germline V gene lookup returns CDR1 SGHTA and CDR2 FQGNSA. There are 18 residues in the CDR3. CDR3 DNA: TGTGCCAGCAGCTTAGCTGGCGCGGGGGGATACAGCACAGATACGCAGTATTTT. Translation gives CASSLAGAGGYSTDTQYF.

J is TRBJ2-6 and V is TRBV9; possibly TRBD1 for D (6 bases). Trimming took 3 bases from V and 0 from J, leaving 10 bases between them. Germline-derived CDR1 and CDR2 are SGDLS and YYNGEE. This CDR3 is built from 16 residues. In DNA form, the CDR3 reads TGTGCCAGCAGCGCACAGGGTAGCTCTGGGGCCAACGTCCTGACTTTC. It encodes CASSAQGSSGANVLTF.

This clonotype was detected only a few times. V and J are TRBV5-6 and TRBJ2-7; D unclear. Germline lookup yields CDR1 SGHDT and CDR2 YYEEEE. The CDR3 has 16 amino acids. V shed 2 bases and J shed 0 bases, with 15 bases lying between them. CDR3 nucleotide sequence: TGTGCCAGCAGCTTATCCGGGTCCCGAAGCTCCTACGAGCAGTACTTC. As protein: CASSLSGSRSSYEQYF. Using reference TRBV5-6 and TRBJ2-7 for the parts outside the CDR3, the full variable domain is DAGVTQSPTHLIKTRGQQVTLRCSPKSGHDTVSWYQQALGQGPQFIFQYYEEEERQRGNFPDRFSGHQFPNYSSELNVNALLLGDSALYLCASSLSGSRSSYEQYFGPGTRLTVT.

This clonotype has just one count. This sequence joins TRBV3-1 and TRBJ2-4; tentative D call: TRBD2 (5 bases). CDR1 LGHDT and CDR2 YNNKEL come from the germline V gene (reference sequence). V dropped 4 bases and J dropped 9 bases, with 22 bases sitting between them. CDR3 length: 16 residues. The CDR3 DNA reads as TGTGCCAGCAGCCGATTTCGGGGAGATGGAGAAAGCATTCAGTACTTC. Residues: CASSRFRGDGESIQYF.

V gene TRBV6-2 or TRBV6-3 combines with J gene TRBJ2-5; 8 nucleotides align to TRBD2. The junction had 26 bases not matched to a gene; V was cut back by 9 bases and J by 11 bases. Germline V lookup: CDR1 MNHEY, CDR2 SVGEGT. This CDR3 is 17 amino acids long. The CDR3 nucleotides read TGTGCCAGTAGTCCAACAGGCACCGGGACTAGATGCGTCGGGCAGTACTTC. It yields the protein CASSPTGTGTRCVGQYF.

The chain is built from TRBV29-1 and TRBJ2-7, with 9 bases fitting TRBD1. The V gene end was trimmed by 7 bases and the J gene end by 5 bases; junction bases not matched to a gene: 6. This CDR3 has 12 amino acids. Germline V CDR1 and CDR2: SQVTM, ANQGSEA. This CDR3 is CSEGQGANEQYF. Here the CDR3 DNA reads TGCAGCGAGGGACAGGGCGCGAACGAGCAGTACTTC.

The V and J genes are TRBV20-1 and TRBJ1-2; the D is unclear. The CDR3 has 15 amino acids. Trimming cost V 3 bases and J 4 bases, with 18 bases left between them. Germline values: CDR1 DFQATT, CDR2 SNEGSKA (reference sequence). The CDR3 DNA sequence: TGCAGTGCTAGCCCCCTCGGCGAGTTGGGCTATGGCTACACCTTC. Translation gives CSASPLGELGYGYTF.

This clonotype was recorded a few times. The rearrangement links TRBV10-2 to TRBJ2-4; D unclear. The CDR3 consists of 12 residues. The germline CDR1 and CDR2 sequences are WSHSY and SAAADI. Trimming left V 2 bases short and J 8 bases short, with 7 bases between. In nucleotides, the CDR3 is TGCGCCAGCAGTGAGGGTTTCGACATTCAGTACTTC. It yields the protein CASSEGFDIQYF.

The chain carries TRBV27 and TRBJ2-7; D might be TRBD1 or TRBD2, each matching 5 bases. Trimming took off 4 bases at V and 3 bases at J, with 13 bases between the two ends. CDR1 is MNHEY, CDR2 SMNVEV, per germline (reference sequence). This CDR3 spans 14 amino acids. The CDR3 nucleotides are TGTGCCAGCAGTTACGGGGCTCAATTCTACGAGCAGTACTTC. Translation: CASSYGAQFYEQYF.

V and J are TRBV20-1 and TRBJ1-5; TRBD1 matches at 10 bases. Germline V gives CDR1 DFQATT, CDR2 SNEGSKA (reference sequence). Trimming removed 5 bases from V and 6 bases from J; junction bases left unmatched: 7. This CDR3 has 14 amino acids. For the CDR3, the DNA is TGCAGTGCTGGGACAGGGGTTATCGGTCAGCCCCAGCATTTT. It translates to CSAGTGVIGQPQHF.

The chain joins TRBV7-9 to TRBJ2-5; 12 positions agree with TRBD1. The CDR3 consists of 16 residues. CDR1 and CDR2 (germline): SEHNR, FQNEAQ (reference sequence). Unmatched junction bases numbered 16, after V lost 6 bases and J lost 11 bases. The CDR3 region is CASRSAGQGADNEQYF. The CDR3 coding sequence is TGTGCCAGCAGGTCCGCGGGACAGGGGGCGGACAATGAGCAGTACTTC.

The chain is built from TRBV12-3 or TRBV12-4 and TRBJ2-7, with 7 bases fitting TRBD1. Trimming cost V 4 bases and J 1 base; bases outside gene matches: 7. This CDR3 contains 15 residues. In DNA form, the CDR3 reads TGTGCCAGCAGTTACGGGGACAGCCATTCCTACGAGCAGTACTTC. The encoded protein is CASSYGDSHSYEQYF.

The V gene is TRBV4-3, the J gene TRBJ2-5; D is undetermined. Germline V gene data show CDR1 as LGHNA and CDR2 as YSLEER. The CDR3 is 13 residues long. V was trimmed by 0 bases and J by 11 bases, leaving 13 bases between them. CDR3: CASSQDGVGEQYF. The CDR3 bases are TGCGCCAGCAGCCAAGATGGAGTGGGTGAGCAGTACTTC.